A single sample gave rise to the 22 T cell receptor beta chains below, sequenced in a study of CD4 T cells in relation to SARS-CoV-2 and coronaviruses. Produced via immunoSEQ multiplex PCR; TCRdb's table is partial and in-frame only. The sample lists approximately 60,000 clones, just over 90% occurring once. Material for sequencing was naive CD4+ T cells from PBMCs. Documented subset: naive CD4+ T cells isolated by negative enrichment. The origin of the receptors is an adult with COVID-19.

J is TRBJ2-5 and V is TRBV3-1 (or the pseudogene TRBV3-2); perhaps TRBD1 as D (7 bases). Trimming pared 0 bases from V and 5 bases from J, leaving 13 bases between. The CDR3 is made up of 15 amino acids. CDR1 and CDR2 (germline): LGHDT, YNNKEL (reference sequence). CDR3 DNA: TGTGCCAGCAGCCAAGACGTGACAGGGAGGGAGACCCAGTACTTC. This sequence encodes CASSQDVTGRETQYF.

The rearrangement uses TRBV7-2 and TRBJ2-1, with 7 bases fitting TRBD2. Losses at the gene ends were 5 bases for V and 6 bases for J; bases not matched to a gene: 7. This CDR3 comprises 14 residues. CDR1 is SGHTA and CDR2 is FQGNSA in the germline V gene. Here the CDR3 reads CASSTPGGFNEQFF. The CDR3 nucleotides read TGTGCCAGCAGCACCCCGGGAGGATTCAATGAGCAGTTCTTC. Full variable domain (remainder filled in from reference TRBV7-2 and TRBJ2-1): GAGVSQSPSNKVTEKGKDVELRCDPISGHTALYWYRQSLGQGLEFLIYFQGNSAPDKSGLPSDRFSAERTGGSVSTLTIQRTQQEDSAVYLCASSTPGGFNEQFFGPGTRLTVL.

The CDR3 spells CASSPLAGVSDTQYF. In DNA form, the CDR3 reads TGTGCCAGCAGCCCGCTAGCGGGAGTCTCAGATACGCAGTATTTT. The chain recombines TRBV12-1 with TRBJ2-3; TRBD2 was called by the table and not checked on the DNA. TRBV12-1 is deemed a pseudogene. CDR3 length: 15 amino acids.

This sequence joins TRBV6-4 and TRBJ2-3; D not certain. The germline CDR1 and CDR2 sequences are MRHNA and SNTAGT. The CDR3 has 12 amino acids. Between the trimmed V and J ends, which lost 3 bases and 6 bases, there was a span of 7 bases. CDR3 residues: CASSEDGDTQYF. The CDR3 DNA is TGTGCCAGCAGTGAGGATGGGGATACGCAGTATTTT.

This clone occurred once. The chain employs TRBV7-8 and TRBJ2-1; no definite D call. The germline V gene encodes CDR1 SGHVS and CDR2 FQNEAQ. The CDR3 covers 15 residues. The V and J ends lost 4 bases and 8 bases respectively, with 18 bases between them. The CDR3 sequence is CASSYKHHSFYEQFF. CDR3 nucleotide sequence: TGTGCCAGCAGCTACAAGCACCATAGTTTCTATGAGCAGTTCTTC.

The rearrangement links TRBV28 to TRBJ2-3, with 12 bases identical to TRBD2. The ends lost 3 bases at V and 4 bases at J; junction bases unmatched: 8. Germline V gives CDR1 MDHEN, CDR2 SYDVKM. This CDR3 has 17 amino acids. CDR3 amino acids: CASSFLRLAGDSDTQYF. In DNA, the CDR3 is TGTGCCAGCAGTTTCCTAAGACTAGCGGGAGACTCAGATACGCAGTATTTT. Variable domain in full (rest from reference TRBV28 and TRBJ2-3): DVKVTQSSRYLVKRTGEKVFLECVQDMDHENMFWYRQDPGLGLRLIYFSYDVKMKEKGDIPEGYSVSREKKERFSLILESASTNQTSMYLCASSFLRLAGDSDTQYFGPGTRLTVL.

The chain has TRBV27 and TRBJ2-4; TRBD2 matches 8 bases. Germline assignment: CDR1 MNHEY and CDR2 SMNVEV (reference sequence). The length of the CDR3 is 15 residues. J gave up 1 base and V 5 bases, and 4 bases lay outside the gene matches. The CDR3 here is CASSPRLAAKNIQYF. The CDR3 DNA sequence: TGTGCCAGCAGTCCCAGACTAGCGGCCAAAAACATTCAGTACTTC.

In regard to this clone: Other nucleotide sequences from this sample produce the same CDR3. The chain recombines TRBV28 with TRBJ1-5; D unresolved. The V end was cut by 8 bases, the J end by 5 bases, with 13 bases between. Germline assignment: CDR1 MDHEN and CDR2 SYDVKM. This CDR3 comprises 13 residues. CDR3: CASPVEGDQPQHF. The CDR3 DNA reads as TGTGCCAGCCCCGTAGAGGGAGATCAGCCCCAGCATTTT. Combining the CDR3 with reference TRBV28 and TRBJ1-5 gives the whole variable domain DVKVTQSSRYLVKRTGEKVFLECVQDMDHENMFWYRQDPGLGLRLIYFSYDVKMKEKGDIPEGYSVSREKKERFSLILESASTNQTSMYLCASPVEGDQPQHFGDGTRLSIL.

The V and J genes are TRBV7-3 and TRBJ2-4, with D possibly being TRBD1 or TRBD2 (5 bases each). Trimming took off 0 bases at V and 1 base at J, with 16 bases between the two ends. Per the germline V gene, CDR1 is SGHTA and CDR2 is FQGTGA. The CDR3 sequence is 18 residues long. The DNA for the CDR3 is TGTGCCAGCAGCTTAACGGGGGATTGGGACGGGGCCAAAAACATTCAGTACTTC. Translating gives CASSLTGDWDGAKNIQYF.

The chain uses TRBV28 and TRBJ2-3; 8 bases align to TRBD2. V was clipped by 6 bases and J by 4 bases; unmatched bases: 9. Per germline, CDR1 MDHEN and CDR2 SYDVKM. The length of the CDR3 is 15 residues. The CDR3 protein is CASSIDSGISDTQYF. The CDR3, as DNA: TGTGCCAGCAGCATTGATAGCGGGATATCAGATACGCAGTATTTT.

The rearrangement uses TRBV7-9 and TRBJ2-7, with D hard to call. CDR1 and CDR2 from the germline V gene are SEHNR and FQNEAQ (reference sequence). Trimming shortened V by 5 bases and J by 0 bases, and 23 bases separated the two germline ends. The CDR3 has 18 amino acids. The CDR3 coding sequence is TGTGCCAGCAGCCCCTCCTCGGGTCTTTGGTTCAGCTCCTACGAGCAGTACTTC. This codes for CASSPSSGLWFSSYEQYF.

In its sample, this clone was seen once. The CDR3 sequence: CASSSLGQGAHGYTF. The CDR3 DNA follows: TGTGCCAGCAGCTCACTGGGACAGGGGGCTCACGGCTACACCTTC. This chain links TRBV28 with TRBJ1-2, with TRBD1 matching 12 bases. CDR1 is MDHEN and CDR2 is SYDVKM in the germline V gene. Unmatched junction bases numbered 10, after V lost 6 bases and J lost 8 bases. The CDR3 spans 15 residues.

The rearrangement uses TRBV7-9 and TRBJ2-1; 7 positions match TRBD2. The CDR3 consists of 15 residues. CDR1 and CDR2 (germline): SEHNR, FQNEAQ (reference sequence). V dropped 5 bases and J dropped 0; count of bases not matched to a gene: 4. The CDR3 bases are TGTGCCAGCAGCACCGGGACTACCTCCTACAATGAGCAGTTCTTC. Amino acid sequence: CASSTGTTSYNEQFF. The whole variable domain, remainder taken from reference TRBV7-9 and TRBJ2-1, is DTGVSQNPRHKITKRGQNVTFRCDPISEHNRLYWYRQTLGQGPEFLTYFQNEAQLEKSRLLSDRFSAERPKGSFSTLEIQRTEQGDSAMYLCASSTGTTSYNEQFFGPGTRLTVL.

The genes are TRBV6-2 or TRBV6-3 and TRBJ2-4; TRBD2 agrees at 11 bases. The CDR3 runs to 17 residues. J lost 1 base, V lost 5 bases, and 7 bases had no gene match. CDR1 and CDR2 from the germline V gene are MNHEY and SVGEGT. Here the CDR3 reads CASSQVPSGGAKNIQYF. The CDR3 coding sequence is TGTGCCAGCAGTCAAGTGCCTAGCGGGGGGGCCAAAAACATTCAGTACTTC.

The chain has TRBV29-1 and TRBJ2-7; TRBD1 is a possible D gene (5 bases). The V gene lost 8 bases and the J gene lost 7 bases, with 15 bases spanning the gap. The CDR3 runs to 11 residues. Per germline, CDR1 SQVTM and CDR2 ANQGSEA. CDR3 in amino acids: CSSGIGEEQYF. The CDR3 nucleotides read TGCAGCTCTGGCATAGGGGAAGAGCAGTACTTC.

The chain employs TRBV6-5 and TRBJ1-6; D gene ambiguous. This CDR3 is built from 14 residues. CDR1 and CDR2 from the germline V gene are MNHEY and SVGAGI. Trimming took off 6 bases at V and 5 bases at J, with 11 bases between the two ends. The CDR3 region is CASSPYHNNSPLHF. CDR3 sequence (DNA): TGTGCCAGCAGCCCATACCATAATAATTCACCCCTCCACTTT.

CDR3 residues: CATLLQDTQYF. CDR3 bases: TGTGCCACCCTATTGCAAGATACGCAGTATTTT. The genes are TRBV15 and TRBJ2-3; unclear D gene. From germline, CDR1 is LNHNV and CDR2 YYDKDF (reference sequence). The CDR3 extends over 11 amino acids. Trimming removed 8 bases at V and 5 bases at J, with 8 bases between.

The chain links TRBV5-1 to TRBJ1-5; D possibly corresponds to TRBD1 (5 bases). Trimming removed 0 bases at V and 4 bases at J, with 8 bases between. CDR3 length equals 14 residues. Germline CDR1 SGHRS, CDR2 YFSETQ. CDR3 sequence reads: CASSLGDGNQPQHF. DNA of the CDR3: TGCGCCAGCAGCTTGGGGGACGGTAATCAGCCCCAGCATTTT.

The genes are TRBV18 and TRBJ2-7; D gene ambiguous. This CDR3 comprises 11 residues. The V end was cut by 2 bases, the J end by 2 bases, with 1 base between. Germline V gene sequence: CDR1 KGHSH, CDR2 LQKENI. Here the CDR3 DNA reads TGTGCCAGCTCACCAGCCTACGAGCAGTACTTC. This encodes CASSPAYEQYF. Looking up the rest from reference TRBV18 and TRBJ2-7 gives the full variable domain: NAGVMQNPRHLVRRRGQEARLRCSPMKGHSHVYWYRQLPEEGLKFMVYLQKENIIDESGMPKERFSAEFPKEGPSILRIQQVVRGDSAAYFCASSPAYEQYFGPGTRLTVT.

The chain links TRBV6-5 to TRBJ1-1; D not certain. This CDR3 region has 13 residues. The germline V gene encodes CDR1 MNHEY and CDR2 SVGAGI. The V and J ends lost 6 bases and 1 base respectively, with 9 bases between them. The CDR3 DNA is TGTGCCAGCAGCACGGGCGCGAACACTGAAGCTTTCTTT. Its translation is CASSTGANTEAFF.

The chain links TRBV9 to TRBJ2-1, with 9 bases that match TRBD2. V was clipped by 0 bases and J by 0 bases; unmatched bases: 1. The CDR3 has 16 residues. CDR1 SGDLS and CDR2 YYNGEE come from the germline V gene. Here the CDR3 reads CASSVASGNSYNEQFF. DNA of the CDR3: TGTGCCAGCAGCGTAGCTAGCGGGAACTCCTACAATGAGCAGTTCTTC.

The V gene is TRBV3-1 (or the pseudogene TRBV3-2), the J gene TRBJ2-1, with D possibly being TRBD1 or TRBD2 (5 bases each). The CDR3 has 15 residues. The ends were cut back, 2 bases at V and 1 base at J, with 9 bases in the middle. The germline V gene has CDR1 LGHDT and CDR2 YNNKEL (reference sequence). The CDR3 sequence: CASSQRDGSYNEQFF. Written as DNA, the CDR3 is TGTGCCAGCAGCCAAAGGGACGGGTCCTACAATGAGCAGTTCTTC.